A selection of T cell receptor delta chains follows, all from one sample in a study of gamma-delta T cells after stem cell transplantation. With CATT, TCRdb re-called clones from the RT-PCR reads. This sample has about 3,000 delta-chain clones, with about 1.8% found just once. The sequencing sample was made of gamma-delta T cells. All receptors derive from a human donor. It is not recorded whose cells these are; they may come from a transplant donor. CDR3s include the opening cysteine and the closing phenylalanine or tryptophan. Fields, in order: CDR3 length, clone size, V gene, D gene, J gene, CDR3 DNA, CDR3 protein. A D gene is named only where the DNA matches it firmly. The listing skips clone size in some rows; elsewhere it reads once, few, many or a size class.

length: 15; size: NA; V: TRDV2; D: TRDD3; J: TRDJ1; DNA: TGTGCCTGCCTTCTACTGGGGATCCACACCGATAAACTCATCTTT; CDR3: CACLLLGIHTDKLIF
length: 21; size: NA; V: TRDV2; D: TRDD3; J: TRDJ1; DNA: TGTGCCTGTGACACCGTTCGGGGGGATAAATATATAAGTTCGTACACCGATAAACTCATCTTT; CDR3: CACDTVRGDKYISSYTDKLIF
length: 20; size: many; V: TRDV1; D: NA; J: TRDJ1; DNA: TGTGCTCTTGGGGAAATCCTCCCTTCCCGTACTGGGTGGTACACCGATAAACTCATCTTT; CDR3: CALGEILPSRTGWYTDKLIF
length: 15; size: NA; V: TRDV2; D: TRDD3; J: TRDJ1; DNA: TGTGCCTGTGACCTACTGGGGGATAAGGGCGATAAACTCATCTTT; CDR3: CACDLLGDKGDKLIF
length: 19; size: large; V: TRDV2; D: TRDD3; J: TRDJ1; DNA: TGTGCCTGTGACACCGTGACTGGGGGCCCTCTTCCTCGGACCGATAAACTCATCTTT; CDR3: CACDTVTGGPLPRTDKLIF
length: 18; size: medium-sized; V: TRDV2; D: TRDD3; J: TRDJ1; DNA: TGTGCCTGTGACACCCTGCTACTGGGGGATACGCCAACCGATAAACTCATCTTT; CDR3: CACDTLLLGDTPTDKLIF
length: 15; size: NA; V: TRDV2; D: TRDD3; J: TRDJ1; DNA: TGTGCCTGTGACGTACTGGGGGGGAGCACCGATAAACTCATCTTT; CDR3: CACDVLGGSTDKLIF
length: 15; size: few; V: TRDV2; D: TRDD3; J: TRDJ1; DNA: TGTGCCTGTGACTTACTGGGGGATTCCACCGATAAACTCATCTTT; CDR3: CACDLLGDSTDKLIF
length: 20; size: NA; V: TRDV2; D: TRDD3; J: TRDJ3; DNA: TGTGCCTGTGACACAATGGCTGGGGGATCAAACTCCTGGGACACCCGACAGATGTTTTTC; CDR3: CACDTMAGGSNSWDTRQMFF
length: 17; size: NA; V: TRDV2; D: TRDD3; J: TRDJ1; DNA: TGTGCCTGTGACACCGTAAGTGGGGGATACGACACCGATAAACTCATCTTT; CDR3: CACDTVSGGYDTDKLIF
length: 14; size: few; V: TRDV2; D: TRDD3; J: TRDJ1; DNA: TGTGCCTGTGACGTACTGGGGGAGTCCGATAAACTCATCTTT; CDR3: CACDVLGESDKLIF
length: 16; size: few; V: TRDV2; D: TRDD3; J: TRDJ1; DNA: TGTGCCTGTGACTCGGTACTGGGGGATTTCGGCGATAAACTCATCTTT; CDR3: CACDSVLGDFGDKLIF
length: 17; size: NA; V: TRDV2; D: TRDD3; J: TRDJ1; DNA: TGTGCCTGTGACACCGTAGGGGGGATACGGTACACCGATAAACTCATCTTT; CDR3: CACDTVGGIRYTDKLIF